One and the same sample provided the 17 T cell receptor beta chains below, sequenced in a study of cytomegalovirus exposure and HLA in healthy donors. Primers: 60 Vbeta forward and 13 Jbeta reverse. The assay was immunoSEQ multiplex PCR, and TCRdb's table has in-frame clones only and misses some. This table holds 150,000 or so clones, about 64% found once. Input material: PBMCs. These receptors were collected from a woman aged 30 to 39 in good health and CMV-seropositive.

The chain carries TRBV27 and TRBJ2-7; 8 nucleotides align to TRBD1. The junction had 16 bases not matched to a gene; V was cut back by 4 bases and J by 5 bases. CDR1 and CDR2 from the germline V gene are MNHEY and SMNVEV (reference sequence). The CDR3 is made up of 17 amino acids. CDR3 sequence reads: CASSSIHGQGSFHEQYF. The CDR3 DNA sequence: TGTGCCAGCAGTTCAATACACGGACAGGGCTCTTTCCACGAGCAGTACTTC.

The chain combines TRBV15 with TRBJ2-5; maybe TRBD1 (5 bases). Trimming took off 0 bases at V and 8 bases at J, with 19 bases between the two ends. The germline CDR1 and CDR2 sequences are LNHNV and YYDKDF (reference sequence). The length of the CDR3 is 16 residues. The CDR3 DNA is TGTGCCACCAGCAGAGATTTTGGGGCGTCCGCCCGAACCCAGTACTTC. Translated, it gives CATSRDFGASARTQYF. Supplemented by reference TRBV15 and TRBJ2-5, the full variable domain reads DAMVIQNPRYQVTQFGKPVTLSCSQTLNHNVMYWYQQKSSQAPKLLFHYYDKDFNNEADTPDNFQSRRPNTSFCFLDIRSPGLGDTAMYLCATSRDFGASARTQYFGPGTRLLVL.

CDR3 sequence: CASSPEGTSYGYTF. For the CDR3, the DNA is TGTGCCAGCAGCCCGGAAGGGACAAGTTATGGCTACACCTTC. J is TRBJ1-2 and V is TRBV7-2; D might be TRBD1 (6 bases). This CDR3 has 14 residues. Germline CDR1 SGHTA, CDR2 FQGNSA. The germline V and J ends were trimmed by 5 bases and 5 bases, with 15 bases remaining between them. Full variable domain (outside the CDR3, taken from reference TRBV7-2 and TRBJ1-2): GAGVSQSPSNKVTEKGKDVELRCDPISGHTALYWYRQSLGQGLEFLIYFQGNSAPDKSGLPSDRFSAERTGGSVSTLTIQRTQQEDSAVYLCASSPEGTSYGYTFGSGTRLTVV.

The rearrangement uses TRBV7-3 and TRBJ2-1; 9 bases are shared with TRBD2. The CDR3 totals 16 residues. J gave up 3 bases and V 5 bases, and 8 bases lay outside the gene matches. Germline-derived CDR1 and CDR2 are SGHTA and FQGTGA. The CDR3 coding sequence is TGTGCCAGCAGCCCCTCCGGGCGGGGGGGCTACAATGAGCAGTTCTTC. This encodes CASSPSGRGGYNEQFF.

For the CDR3, the DNA is TGTGCCAGCAGCTCCCGGACAGGCACAGATACGCAGTATTTT. This sequence encodes CASSSRTGTDTQYF. The gene calls are TRBV13 and TRBJ2-3; possibly TRBD1 for D (6 bases). The germline V gene has CDR1 PRHDT and CDR2 FYEKMQ (reference sequence). The V end was cut by 4 bases, the J end by 1 base, with 9 bases between. This CDR3 is 14 amino acids long. Full variable domain (missing parts from reference TRBV13 and TRBJ2-3): AAGVIQSPRHLIKEKRETATLKCYPIPRHDTVYWYQQGPGQDPQFLISFYEKMQSDKGSIPDRFSAQQFSDYHSELNMSSLELGDSALYFCASSSRTGTDTQYFGPGTRLTVL.

The chain joins TRBV7-8 to TRBJ2-7; perhaps TRBD1 as D (7 bases). CDR3 length: 14 residues. V was pared by 3 bases and J by 3 bases, with 12 bases between. Germline assignment: CDR1 SGHVS and CDR2 FQNEAQ. The CDR3 spells CASSFGGTDYEQYF. The CDR3 DNA sequence: TGTGCCAGCAGCTTTGGGGGGACAGACTACGAGCAGTACTTC.

This clone came up a few times. This sequence joins TRBV15 and TRBJ1-4, with D unclear. V lost 8 bases and J lost 10, with 17 bases in between. Germline CDR1 is LNHNV and CDR2 is YYDKDF (reference sequence). The CDR3 sequence is 13 residues long. Written as DNA, the CDR3 is TGTGCCACCCGTGTAGGCGTCCGGGGAAAACTGTTTTTT. This codes for CATRVGVRGKLFF.

This chain uses TRBV29-1 with TRBJ2-7; TRBD1 aligns across 8 bases. Trimming took 6 bases from V and 6 from J; bases not matched to a gene: 7. CDR1 is SQVTM, CDR2 ANQGSEA, per germline. The CDR3 runs to 12 residues. The CDR3 region is CSVVTGQGEQYF. CDR3 bases: TGCAGCGTGGTTACCGGACAGGGCGAGCAGTACTTC.

This clone occurred once. This sequence joins TRBV11-2 and TRBJ1-1; TRBD1 matches at 7 bases. Per the germline V gene, CDR1 is SGHAT and CDR2 is FQNNGV. The CDR3 totals 12 residues. J lost 7 bases, V lost 3 bases, and 2 bases had no gene match. The CDR3 here is CASSFGQDEAFF. In DNA, the CDR3 is TGTGCCAGCAGCTTCGGACAGGATGAAGCTTTCTTT.

This clone was counted a few times. The chain has TRBV6-5 and TRBJ2-7; 8 bases match TRBD1. Germline V gene sequence: CDR1 MNHEY, CDR2 SVGAGI. The junction had 6 bases not matched to a gene; V was cut back by 2 bases and J by 6 bases. The CDR3 runs 14 residues. In nucleotides, the CDR3 is TGTGCCAGCAGTTACCCAGGACAGGGAGGCGAGCAGTACTTC. This translates into CASSYPGQGGEQYF.

This rearrangement joins TRBV6-5 to TRBJ1-4, with 8 nucleotides matching TRBD1. The ends lost 5 bases at V and 8 bases at J; junction bases unmatched: 7. Germline CDR1 is MNHEY and CDR2 is SVGAGI. CDR3 length equals 14 residues. The CDR3 region has the DNA TGTGCCAGCAGTGAAGGGACAGGTTTCGAAAAACTGTTTTTT. It encodes CASSEGTGFEKLFF.

This clone was counted a few times. The chain joins TRBV15 to TRBJ2-2, with 8 bases that match TRBD2. Germline V lookup: CDR1 LNHNV, CDR2 YYDKDF (reference sequence). J lost 6 bases, V lost 5 bases, and 11 bases had no gene match. CDR3 length: 16 residues. In DNA, the CDR3 is TGTGCCACCAGCCACCCGGGAGGGCCCGGGCCCGGGGAGCTGTTTTTT. The encoded protein is CATSHPGGPGPGELFF.

The genes are TRBV2 and TRBJ2-1, with D perhaps matching TRBD2 (5 bases). This CDR3 is built from 13 residues. Per germline, CDR1 SNHLY and CDR2 FYNNEI. Trimming removed 3 bases at V and 8 bases at J, with 11 bases between. The CDR3 loop reads CASSEGSGYEQFF. DNA of the CDR3: TGTGCCAGCAGTGAGGGTTCGGGGTATGAGCAGTTCTTC.

The genes are TRBV10-1 and TRBJ2-1, with TRBD2 identical over 13 bases. The V gene end was trimmed by 6 bases and the J gene end by 6 bases; junction bases not matched to a gene: 11. CDR3 length: 17 amino acids. Germline V gives CDR1 WNHNN, CDR2 SYGVQD (reference sequence). The CDR3 here is CASSPRTSGSFGNEQFF. For the CDR3, the DNA is TGCGCCAGCAGCCCGCGGACTAGCGGGAGTTTTGGCAATGAGCAGTTCTTC.

J is TRBJ1-1 and V is TRBV28, with 7 bases fitting TRBD1. CDR1 and CDR2 (germline): MDHEN, SYDVKM. V gave up 4 bases and J gave up 6 bases; unmatched junction bases: 2. CDR3 length equals 12 residues. The CDR3 protein is CASSSQGAEAFF. The CDR3 region has the DNA TGTGCCAGCAGTTCGCAGGGGGCTGAAGCTTTCTTT.

CDR3 nucleotide sequence: TGTGCCAGTAGTTACCCTAGCGGGAGCTCCTACGAGCAGTACTTC. The encoded protein is CASSYPSGSSYEQYF. The J gene is TRBJ2-7, the V gene TRBV19, with 10 bases aligning to TRBD2. V was pared by 5 bases and J by 0 bases, with 4 bases of the junction left unmatched. Germline V lookup: CDR1 LNHDA, CDR2 SQIVND (reference sequence). The CDR3 length is 15 residues.

The chain employs TRBV10-1 and TRBJ2-5; TRBD1 matches 9 bases. The last part of the DNA fits TRBJ2-7 better; the J call may be wrong. Per germline, CDR1 WNHNN and CDR2 SYGVQD (reference sequence). This CDR3 is built from 13 residues. CDR3 sequence reads: CASSEGQGYEQYF. The DNA for the CDR3 is TGCGCCAGCAGTGAGGGACAGGGGTACGAGCAGTACTTC.